This TCR beta chain was captured in a study of OX40 agonist ivuxolimab in advanced cancers. Study-level results: In general, CD8+ T cells held more expanded clones than CD4+ did, on average.

Patients with autoimmune history or systemic immunosuppression were excluded. Blood draws occurred at baseline, cycle 4 day 1, and cycle 7 day 1. V lost 4 bases and J 3 bases, leaving 12 bases between the germline ends. The germline gives CDR1 LNHDA, CDR2 SQIVND (reference sequence). This CDR3 is 15 amino acids long. Note on this clone: Antigen: not known.

Using immunoSEQ multiplex PCR, the repertoire was profiled, and TCRdb retains in-frame clones only, with some absent. This table has 97,000 or so clones, 90% appearing once. Sample: CD4+ or CD8+ T cells sorted from blood, taken in a trial of the OX40 agonist ivuxolimab. The rearrangement uses TRBV19 and TRBJ2-2; D is possibly TRBD1 or TRBD2 (5 bases each). The clonotype was recovered from an adult with an advanced solid tumor such as melanoma, head and neck, liver or kidney cancer. CDR3 protein: CASSKTPGHTGELFF. The CDR3 nucleotides are TGTGCCAGTAGTAAAACCCCGGGACACACCGGGGAGCTGTTTTTT.